These 24 T cell receptor beta chains share one sample of origin, sequenced in a study of PD-1 blockade in classical Hodgkin lymphoma. Indicated time point: newly diagnosed, previously untreated cHL patient sample. It was by magnetic negative selection that CD4+ T cells were purified from thawed PBMCs. The repertoire was sequenced with immunoSEQ multiplex PCR; TCRdb's copy has only in-frame clones and lacks some. The repertoire has roughly 20,000 clones, 90% of them found once; the top ten carry about 0.42%. What was sequenced was CD4+ T cells from blood. The receptors were gathered from a human donor with classical Hodgkin lymphoma.

The rearrangement joins TRBV19 to TRBJ1-5; the D is unclear. CDR3 size: 13 residues. V lost 7 bases, J lost 1 base, and 8 bases lay in between. Per germline, CDR1 LNHDA and CDR2 SQIVND (reference sequence). The CDR3 region has the DNA TGTGCCAGTATGGGTTGGAGCAATCAGCCCCAGCATTTT. Encoded protein: CASMGWSNQPQHF. Variable domain in full (rest from reference TRBV19 and TRBJ1-5): DGGITQSPKYLFRKEGQNVTLSCEQNLNHDAMYWYRQDPGQGLRLIYYSQIVNDFQKGDIAEGYSVSREKKESFPLTVTSAQKNPTAFYLCASMGWSNQPQHFGDGTRLSIL.

The chain joins TRBV2 to TRBJ1-1; tentative D call: TRBD1 (6 bases). Trimming cost V 1 base and J 11 bases, with 11 bases left between them. Germline CDR1 SNHLY, CDR2 FYNNEI. The CDR3 runs to 12 residues. The CDR3 loop is CASSEVGAGAFF. The CDR3 nucleotides read TGTGCCAGCAGTGAAGTGGGGGCAGGCGCTTTCTTT.

J is TRBJ1-1 and V is TRBV10-3, with a possible D match to TRBD1 (6 bases). This CDR3 spans 15 amino acids. Per the germline V gene, CDR1 is ENHRY and CDR2 is SYGVKD. The V end was cut by 3 bases, the J end by 5 bases, with 16 bases between. CDR3 in DNA: TGTGCCATCAGTGAAAATGGGCAAAGGGGGACTGAAGCTTTCTTT. This gives the protein CAISENGQRGTEAFF.

The chain combines TRBV9 with TRBJ1-2; TRBD1 matches 10 bases. The CDR3 contains 15 residues. Per the germline V gene, CDR1 is SGDLS and CDR2 is YYNGEE. J gave up 8 bases and V 2 bases, and 9 bases lay outside the gene matches. CDR3 region: CASSVTGQGFGGYTF. For the CDR3, the DNA is TGTGCCAGCAGCGTCACGGGACAGGGGTTTGGGGGCTACACCTTC.

This rearrangement joins TRBV5-4 to TRBJ2-5, with D possibly matching TRBD2 (6 bases). V was shortened by 5 bases and J by 3 bases, with 14 bases between the two germline ends. Germline assignment: CDR1 SGHNT and CDR2 YYREEE (reference sequence). The CDR3 is 14 residues long. CDR3 DNA sequence: TGTGCCAGCAGACTGGGACTCGTTGAAGAGACCCAGTACTTC. Its translation: CASRLGLVEETQYF.

The J gene is TRBJ2-3, the V gene TRBV5-4, with D tentatively TRBD1 (5 bases). Trimming removed 1 base from V and 3 bases from J, with 9 bases in between. Germline-derived CDR1 and CDR2 are SGHNT and YYREEE (reference sequence). This CDR3 spans 14 amino acids. The CDR3 sequence is CASSLYQGTDTQYF. The CDR3 nucleotides read TGTGCCAGCAGCTTGTACCAGGGAACAGATACGCAGTATTTT.

The rearrangement links TRBV7-9 to TRBJ2-1; 8 nucleotides match TRBD1. The CDR3 totals 13 residues. V trimming: 5 bases; J trimming: 5 bases; junction bases outside the gene matches: 2. Germline CDR1 and CDR2: SEHNR and FQNEAQ (reference sequence). The DNA for the CDR3 is TGTGCCAGCAGCCTGACAGGGGACAATGAGCAGTTCTTC. Residues: CASSLTGDNEQFF.

The chain links TRBV4-1 to TRBJ2-1; 9 positions agree with TRBD2. The CDR3 has 15 residues. With 1 base clipped from V and 5 bases from J, the junction kept 3 bases outside the gene matches. Germline loops: CDR1 MGHRA, CDR2 YSYEKL. The chain's CDR3 is CASSQGLAGNNEQFF. The CDR3 coding sequence is TGCGCCAGCAGCCAAGGGCTAGCGGGAAACAATGAGCAGTTCTTC.

V usage is TRBV7-2 and J usage is TRBJ2-1; D unclear. Germline CDR1 reads SGHTA; CDR2 reads FQGNSA. This CDR3 spans 13 amino acids. Trimming took 1 base from V and 5 from J, leaving 6 bases between them. The CDR3 loop is CASSLGRNNEQFF. The CDR3 DNA is TGTGCCAGCAGCTTAGGACGGAACAATGAGCAGTTCTTC.

This chain joins TRBV4-1 and TRBJ2-2, with D maybe TRBD2 (6 bases). The length of the CDR3 is 15 residues. Germline-derived CDR1 and CDR2 are MGHRA and YSYEKL. V lost 4 bases and J 6 bases, leaving 15 bases between the germline ends. The CDR3 loop is CASSPFGGVSGELFF. DNA of the CDR3: TGCGCCAGCAGCCCCTTTGGCGGGGTATCCGGGGAGCTGTTTTTT.

This sequence joins TRBV28 and TRBJ2-7; TRBD1 is a possible D gene (6 bases). The CDR3 contains 11 residues. Germline CDR1 reads MDHEN; CDR2 reads SYDVKM. Trimming removed 10 bases from V and 9 bases from J, with 16 bases in between. CDR3 amino acids: CATTGSERQYF. Here the CDR3 DNA reads TGTGCCACGACAGGCTCCGAGAGGCAGTACTTC.

This chain connects TRBV5-6 to TRBJ2-2, with a weak D call TRBD1 (6 bases). The CDR3 has 16 amino acids. Trimming removed 0 bases at V and 3 bases at J, with 12 bases between. The germline V gene encodes CDR1 SGHDT and CDR2 YYEEEE. The DNA of the CDR3 is TGTGCCAGCAGCTTGGTAGCAGGGGTGGACACCGGGGAGCTGTTTTTT. Encoded protein: CASSLVAGVDTGELFF.

The sample holds one count of this clone. This chain connects TRBV4-2 to TRBJ1-3; tentatively, D is TRBD1 (5 bases). The V gene's germline CDR1 is LGHNA and CDR2 YNFKEQ. The length of the CDR3 is 16 residues. V dropped 0 bases and J dropped 3 bases, with 12 bases sitting between them. DNA of the CDR3: TGTGCCAGCAGCCAAGATCTACCGGGGGGTGGAAACACCATATATTTT. Encoded protein: CASSQDLPGGGNTIYF.

The rearrangement uses TRBV7-8 and TRBJ2-7; D is perhaps TRBD2 (7 bases). V lost 1 base, J lost 2 bases, and 12 bases lay in between. CDR3 length: 15 residues. Germline V gene lookup returns CDR1 SGHVS and CDR2 FQNEAQ. CDR3 sequence reads: CASSLGRGAPYEQYF. CDR3 in DNA: TGTGCCAGCAGCTTAGGACGGGGGGCACCCTACGAGCAGTACTTC.

The CDR3 loop is CASRDPVLEKLFF. CDR3 nucleotide sequence: TGTGCCAGCAGGGACCCAGTCTTAGAAAAACTGTTTTTT. The V gene is TRBV6-5, the J gene TRBJ1-4; D ambiguous. The V end was cut by 6 bases, the J end by 8 bases, with 13 bases between. CDR3 size: 13 residues. Germline V lookup: CDR1 MNHEY, CDR2 SVGAGI.

This chain uses TRBV2 with TRBJ1-5, with a possible D match to TRBD1 (5 bases). Germline V gene data show CDR1 as SNHLY and CDR2 as FYNNEI. The CDR3 is made up of 13 amino acids. V was trimmed by 7 bases and J by 4 bases, leaving 11 bases between them. The CDR3 DNA sequence: TGTGCCAGCAATTTGAGGGGAAATCAGCCCCAGCATTTT. It yields the protein CASNLRGNQPQHF. The complete variable domain, with remaining parts taken from reference TRBV2 and TRBJ1-5, reads EPEVTQTPSHQVTQMGQEVILRCVPISNHLYFYWYRQILGQKVEFLVSFYNNEISEKSEIFDDQFSVERPDGSNFTLKIRSTKLEDSAMYFCASNLRGNQPQHFGDGTRLSIL.

This rearrangement joins TRBV7-3 to TRBJ2-1; 8 positions match TRBD2. CDR3 length equals 15 residues. The J segment lost 2 bases and the V segment lost 5 bases, leaving 5 bases of the junction unmatched. Germline V gene data show CDR1 as SGHTA and CDR2 as FQGTGA. The CDR3: CASSTSGGTYNEQFF. As DNA, the CDR3 is TGTGCCAGCAGCACGAGCGGGGGCACCTACAATGAGCAGTTCTTC.

The chain carries TRBV30 and TRBJ2-1; D remains ambiguous. Germline V gene lookup returns CDR1 GTSNPN and CDR2 SVGIG (reference sequence). CDR3 length: 17 amino acids. Trimming cost V 4 bases and J 0 bases, with 19 bases left between them. The CDR3 is CAWNGFGAVSSYNEQFF. CDR3 DNA sequence: TGTGCCTGGAATGGCTTCGGTGCGGTGAGCTCCTACAATGAGCAGTTCTTC.

The rearrangement joins TRBV5-6 to TRBJ2-1; D is unresolved. The CDR3 has 17 residues. Trimming shortened V by 2 bases and J by 8 bases, and 23 bases separated the two germline ends. CDR1 is SGHDT and CDR2 is YYEEEE in the germline V gene. CDR3 sequence reads: CASSLPPNKSPYDEQFF. Here the CDR3 DNA reads TGTGCCAGCAGCTTACCACCAAACAAGAGCCCATATGATGAGCAGTTCTTC.

This chain uses TRBV28 with TRBJ1-1; TRBD1 aligns across 7 bases. After removal of 4 bases from V and 1 base from J, the junction contained 9 bases not matched to a gene. Germline assignment: CDR1 MDHEN and CDR2 SYDVKM. The CDR3 spans 16 residues. CDR3 residues: CASSSMTGSGNTEAFF. The CDR3 DNA reads as TGTGCCAGCAGTTCGATGACAGGGTCGGGGAACACTGAAGCTTTCTTT. The variable domain in full, with the rest retrieved from reference TRBV28 and TRBJ1-1, is DVKVTQSSRYLVKRTGEKVFLECVQDMDHENMFWYRQDPGLGLRLIYFSYDVKMKEKGDIPEGYSVSREKKERFSLILESASTNQTSMYLCASSSMTGSGNTEAFFGQGTRLTVV.

The rearrangement uses TRBV19 and TRBJ1-5, with D uncertain. CDR1 and CDR2 (germline): LNHDA, SQIVND (reference sequence). The CDR3 sequence is 14 residues long. The ends were cut back, 8 bases at V and 1 base at J, with 12 bases in the middle. The CDR3 spells CASASEGSNQPQHF. The CDR3 nucleotides are TGTGCCAGTGCCTCCGAGGGAAGCAATCAGCCCCAGCATTTT. Drawing the rest from reference TRBV19 and TRBJ1-5, the complete variable domain is DGGITQSPKYLFRKEGQNVTLSCEQNLNHDAMYWYRQDPGQGLRLIYYSQIVNDFQKGDIAEGYSVSREKKESFPLTVTSAQKNPTAFYLCASASEGSNQPQHFGDGTRLSIL.

This sequence joins TRBV2 and TRBJ2-2; D ambiguous. CDR3 length: 14 amino acids. The V gene lost 8 bases and the J gene lost 6 bases, with 16 bases spanning the gap. The germline gives CDR1 SNHLY, CDR2 FYNNEI. The CDR3 here is CASLELPVPGELFF. CDR3 in DNA: TGTGCCAGCCTTGAGCTCCCGGTCCCCGGGGAGCTGTTTTTT.

CDR3 amino acids: CASSPDRGGEQYF. CDR3 in DNA: TGCGCCAGCAGCCCCGACAGGGGCGGCGAGCAGTACTTC. The chain uses TRBV5-1 and TRBJ2-7; 8 positions agree with TRBD1. This CDR3 is built from 13 residues. V lost 4 bases to trimming and J lost 6 bases; unmatched junction nucleotides: 6. Germline V lookup: CDR1 SGHRS, CDR2 YFSETQ.

This chain joins TRBV6-5 and TRBJ1-2; tentative D call: TRBD1 (5 bases). Germline V gives CDR1 MNHEY, CDR2 SVGAGI. This CDR3 is 13 amino acids long. The V and J ends lost 6 bases and 4 bases respectively, with 12 bases between them. Written as DNA, the CDR3 is TGTGCCAGCAGCAACCGGACACCCTATGGCTACACCTTC. This codes for CASSNRTPYGYTF.